The 25 T cell receptor beta chains below come from one sample, sequenced in a study of T cell repertoires in cytomegalovirus infection (dated by TCRdb to between 2017 and 2020). This specimen's treatment or condition label, per the study, means: in vitro stimulation with specific CMV peptide epitopes to enrich CMV-specific T cells. These reads were obtained on an Illumina HiSeq 1500. TCRdb itself trimmed the public reads at Q25 with fastp, ran MiXCR and retained productive beta chains. Each entry merges the rows of one CDR3 protein and shows their most common DNA and genes. The sample table shows fewer than 1,000,000 distinct CDR3 sequences, and roughly 30% are seen once. The top ten clones comprise about 14% of the sample. No cognate antigen is known for these TCRs. The sample here was cultured CD8+ T cells from PBMCs, taken from culture after CMV antigen stimulation. The receptors were gathered from a human donor in good health (CMV status not recorded). Some clones in this sample may be carry-over from other donors' samples.

This clonotype has just a few counts. The V gene is TRBV6-5, the J gene TRBJ1-2; TRBD1 might be the D (5 bases). CDR1 is MNHEY and CDR2 is SVGAGI in the germline V gene. The CDR3 covers 13 residues. Trimming took 5 bases from V and 5 from J, leaving 12 bases between them. The CDR3 sequence is CASSIGTPYGYTF. In DNA form, the CDR3 reads TGTGCCAGCAGTATAGGGACTCCTTATGGCTACACCTTC.

This clonotype appeared a single time. At one end, the junction sequence differs from germline, possibly due to a read error. The chain recombines TRBV7-6 with TRBJ2-1, with D perhaps TRBD1 or TRBD2 (5 bases each). This CDR3 has 15 residues. Germline loops: CDR1 SGHVS, CDR2 FNYEAQ. CDR3 in amino acids: CVSSQGPGNGNEQFF. CDR3 coding DNA: TGTGTCAGCAGCCAGGGACCGGGAAACGGGAATGAGCAGTTCTTC.

Many counts were recorded for this clonotype. The chain carries TRBV7-2 and TRBJ2-7, with a weak D call TRBD2 (6 bases). Germline assignment: CDR1 SGHTA and CDR2 FQGNSA. V gave up 3 bases and J gave up 2 bases, with 14 bases separating them. This CDR3 comprises 15 residues. CDR3 DNA sequence: TGTGCCAGCAGCTTTCCTCCGGGGGTTACCTACGAGCAGTACTTC. Protein sequence: CASSFPPGVTYEQYF.

The chain is built from TRBV2 and TRBJ1-1, with unresolved D. The germline gives CDR1 SNHLY, CDR2 FYNNEI. V shed 10 bases and J shed 0 bases, with 6 bases lying between them. CDR3 size: 11 residues. In DNA, the CDR3 is TGTGCCACCAAATTGAACACTGAAGCTTTCTTT. Amino acids: CATKLNTEAFF.

The chain combines TRBV12-3 or TRBV12-4 with TRBJ2-3; D gene uncertain. The CDR3 runs to 12 residues. Trimming cost V 5 bases and J 2 bases, with 5 bases left between them. CDR3 region: CASSIITDTQYF. CDR3 nucleotides: TGTGCCAGCAGTATCATCACAGATACGCAGTATTTT.

CDR3 nucleotides: TGCAGCGCCAACCTAGGACTATCTGGTCCTGAAGCTTTCTTT. Translation gives CSANLGLSGPEAFF. V usage is TRBV29-1 and J usage is TRBJ1-1, with D unclear. Trimming left V 7 bases short and J 6 bases short, with 21 bases between. The CDR3 loop spans 14 amino acids. CDR1 is SQVTM, CDR2 ANQGSEA, per germline.

The rearrangement joins TRBV20-1 to TRBJ2-7; D unclear. CDR3 length: 13 amino acids. Trimming took off 0 bases at V and 3 bases at J, with 9 bases between the two ends. Germline V gives CDR1 DFQATT, CDR2 SNEGSKA (reference sequence). CDR3 sequence reads: CSAREMYLYEQYF. The CDR3 DNA follows: TGCAGTGCTAGAGAAATGTATCTCTACGAGCAGTACTTC.

This clonotype was seen more than once but under ten times. The chain joins TRBV6-8 to TRBJ1-5; the D is unclear. The CDR3 sequence is 14 residues long. Trimming cost V 2 bases and J 7 bases, with 12 bases left between them. CDR1 and CDR2 from the germline V gene are MNHGY and SAAAGT. The CDR3 sequence: CASSYKGLRQPQHF. The CDR3 region has the DNA TGTGCCAGCAGTTACAAAGGGTTGAGACAGCCCCAGCATTTT.

This rearrangement joins TRBV6-4 to TRBJ1-6; no clear D. The CDR3 is 14 amino acids. Trimming took off 6 bases at V and 5 bases at J, with 11 bases between the two ends. Germline CDR1 is MRHNA and CDR2 is SNTAGT. The CDR3 loop is CASRPGPNNSPLHF. DNA of the CDR3: TGTGCCAGCAGGCCGGGTCCGAATAATTCACCCCTCCACTTT.

The chain couples TRBV10-3 to TRBJ2-7; 7 bases agree with TRBD1. This CDR3 has 14 residues. V was clipped by 7 bases and J by 0 bases; unmatched bases: 6. Germline values: CDR1 ENHRY, CDR2 SYGVKD. The CDR3 nucleotides read TGTGCCATCACCGACAGGGAATTCTCCTACGAGCAGTACTTC. This translates into CAITDREFSYEQYF.

Here the CDR3 DNA reads TGTGCCAGCAGCTCCAGCACGGGAGAGCAGTACGTC. The encoded protein is CASSSSTGEQYV. The chain combines TRBV11-2 with TRBJ2-7, with D perhaps matching TRBD2 (5 bases). Germline V gene data show CDR1 as SGHAT and CDR2 as FQNNGV. Trimming shortened V by 4 bases and J by 7 bases, and 11 bases separated the two germline ends. The CDR3 is made up of 12 amino acids.

This clonotype was recorded at least ten times. V usage is TRBV12-3 or TRBV12-4 and J usage is TRBJ1-2; D possibly corresponds to TRBD1 (5 bases). The CDR3 is 14 amino acids. V dropped 3 bases and J dropped 10 bases, with 18 bases sitting between them. CDR3: CASSLDLWGGDYTF. In DNA, the CDR3 is TGTGCCAGCAGTTTGGATCTTTGGGGGGGGGACTACACCTTC.

The chain recombines TRBV27 with TRBJ1-4; TRBD1 is a possible D gene (5 bases). V lost 2 bases and J 7 bases, leaving 11 bases between the germline ends. This CDR3 has 14 amino acids. Germline CDR1 MNHEY, CDR2 SMNVEV (reference sequence). The CDR3 region has the DNA TGTGCCAGCAGTTTAGCGCAGGGACGTGAAAAACTGTTTTTT. Translated: CASSLAQGREKLFF.

This clonotype was detected many times. The chain carries TRBV7-2 and TRBJ1-2, with D maybe TRBD1 (6 bases). CDR3 length: 13 amino acids. The germline V and J ends were trimmed by 4 bases and 0 bases, with 6 bases remaining between them. Per the germline V gene, CDR1 is SGHTA and CDR2 is FQGNSA. For the CDR3, the DNA is TGTGCCAGCAGCTACAGGGCTAACTATGGCTACACCTTC. Its protein product is CASSYRANYGYTF.

This chain links TRBV14 with TRBJ2-7, with TRBD1 identical over 9 bases. The germline CDR1 and CDR2 sequences are SGHDN and FVKESK. V shed 2 bases and J 6 bases; nucleotides not matched to a gene: 8. The CDR3 totals 15 residues. The CDR3 loop reads CASSQTGGYAREQYF. The CDR3 DNA reads TGTGCCAGCAGCCAAACAGGGGGCTATGCTCGCGAGCAGTACTTC.

In this sample, this clonotype turned up a few times. CDR3: CASSTHERGGTDTQYF. CDR3 nucleotides: TGTGCCAGCAGTACTCACGAGCGGGGGGGCACAGATACGCAGTATTTT. The rearrangement joins TRBV6-1 to TRBJ2-3, with 9 bases aligning to TRBD2. V was pared by 5 bases and J by 1 base, with 7 bases of the junction left unmatched. The V gene's germline CDR1 is MNHNS and CDR2 SASEGT. CDR3 length: 16 residues.

This sequence joins TRBV7-9 and TRBJ2-7, with D unresolved. CDR3 length equals 12 residues. Germline CDR1 reads SEHNR; CDR2 reads FQNEAQ (reference sequence). V was trimmed by 4 bases and J by 5 bases, leaving 9 bases between them. The CDR3 spells CASSSDIDEQYV. In DNA form, the CDR3 reads TGTGCCAGCAGCTCTGACATCGACGAGCAGTACGTC.

V usage is TRBV28 and J usage is TRBJ2-5; 8 nucleotides align to TRBD1. Germline CDR1 and CDR2: MDHEN and SYDVKM. After removal of 4 bases from V and 4 bases from J, the junction contained 14 bases not matched to a gene. This CDR3 is built from 17 residues. The CDR3 DNA reads as TGTGCCAGCAGTTCTTCAGGGGGCGGAAGCCCTGGAGAGACCCAGTACTTC. Its protein is CASSSSGGGSPGETQYF.

This clonotype has only a few counts. The chain uses TRBV6-1 and TRBJ1-1, with TRBD1 identical over 9 bases. With 2 bases clipped from V and 4 bases from J, the junction kept 5 bases outside the gene matches. The CDR3 sequence is 15 residues long. CDR1 is MNHNS, CDR2 SASEGT, per germline. The CDR3 bases are TGTGCCAGCAGTGAACTACAGGGGGCGGCCACTGAAGCTTTCTTT. This codes for CASSELQGAATEAFF.

V and J are TRBV5-6 and TRBJ2-2, with D perhaps TRBD1 (5 bases). The germline V gene has CDR1 SGHDT and CDR2 YYEEEE. Trimming took 1 base from V and 6 from J, leaving 7 bases between them. The length of the CDR3 is 13 residues. CDR3 in DNA: TGTGCCAGCAGCTTGTCCAGGGCCGGGGAGCTGTTTTTT. Amino acid sequence: CASSLSRAGELFF.

This clonotype was seen a few times. The chain has TRBV4-1 and TRBJ2-1; possible D gene TRBD2, 7 bases. Germline V gives CDR1 MGHRA, CDR2 YSYEKL. Trimming left V 1 base short and J 7 bases short, with 17 bases between. The CDR3 spans 16 residues. The CDR3 loop is CASSQVAGALFNEQFF. For the CDR3, the DNA is TGCGCCAGCAGCCAAGTGGCGGGGGCCCTATTTAATGAGCAGTTCTTC.

The chain employs TRBV10-3 and TRBJ1-1, with D maybe TRBD1 (5 bases). V was clipped by 7 bases and J by 6 bases, with 9 bases between them. The CDR3 has 11 residues. Germline V gives CDR1 ENHRY, CDR2 SYGVKD. The CDR3 region is CAIMGGSEAFF. DNA for the CDR3: TGTGCCATCATGGGGGGGTCTGAAGCTTTCTTT.

This clonotype was recorded once. The chain uses TRBV27 and TRBJ2-1; D call uncertain. V lost 3 bases and J 0 bases, leaving 6 bases between the germline ends. This CDR3 region has 14 residues. Germline-derived CDR1 and CDR2 are MNHEY and SMNVEV (reference sequence). The CDR3, as DNA: TGTGCCAGCAGTTTGCAGGACTCCTACAATGAGCAGTTCTTC. Translation: CASSLQDSYNEQFF.

This clonotype was counted between two and nine times. The chain employs TRBV6-2 or TRBV6-3 and TRBJ2-5; weak D call: TRBD2 (5 bases). The CDR3 consists of 16 residues. V dropped 4 bases and J dropped 4 bases, with 19 bases sitting between them. The germline CDR1 and CDR2 sequences are MNHEY and SVGEGT. The CDR3: CASSSADSQVGETQYF. CDR3 coding DNA: TGTGCCAGCAGTTCCGCGGACTCGCAAGTCGGAGAGACCCAGTACTTC.

This clonotype was detected only once. This chain uses TRBV27 with TRBJ2-1; TRBD2 agrees at 11 bases. CDR3 size: 16 residues. Trimming cost V 0 bases and J 8 bases; bases outside gene matches: 6. Germline V gene sequence: CDR1 MNHEY, CDR2 SMNVEV (reference sequence). CDR3 loop: CASSLSNSGGADEQFF. CDR3 DNA: TGTGCCAGCAGTTTATCGAATAGCGGGGGGGCCGATGAGCAGTTCTTC.